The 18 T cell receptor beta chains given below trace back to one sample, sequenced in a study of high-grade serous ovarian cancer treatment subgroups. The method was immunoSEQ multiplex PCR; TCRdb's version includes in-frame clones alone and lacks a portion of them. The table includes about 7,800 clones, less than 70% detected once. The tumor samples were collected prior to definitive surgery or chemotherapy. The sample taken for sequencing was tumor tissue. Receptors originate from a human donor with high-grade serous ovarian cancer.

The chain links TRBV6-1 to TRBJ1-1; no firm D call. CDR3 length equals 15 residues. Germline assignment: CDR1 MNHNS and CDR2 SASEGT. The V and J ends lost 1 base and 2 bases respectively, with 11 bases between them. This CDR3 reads CASSEGTDGNTEAFF. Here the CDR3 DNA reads TGTGCCAGCAGTGAAGGAACGGACGGAAACACTGAAGCTTTCTTT.

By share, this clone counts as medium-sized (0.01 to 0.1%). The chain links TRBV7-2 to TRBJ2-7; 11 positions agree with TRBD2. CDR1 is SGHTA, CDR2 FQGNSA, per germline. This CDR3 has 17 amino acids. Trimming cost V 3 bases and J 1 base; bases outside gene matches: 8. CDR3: CASSFRTSGLLSYEQYF. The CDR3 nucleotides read TGTGCCAGCAGCTTCCGGACTAGCGGGCTGCTATCCTACGAGCAGTACTTC. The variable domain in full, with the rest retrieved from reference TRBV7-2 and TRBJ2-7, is GAGVSQSPSNKVTEKGKDVELRCDPISGHTALYWYRQSLGQGLEFLIYFQGNSAPDKSGLPSDRFSAERTGGSVSTLTIQRTQQEDSAVYLCASSFRTSGLLSYEQYFGPGTRLTVT.

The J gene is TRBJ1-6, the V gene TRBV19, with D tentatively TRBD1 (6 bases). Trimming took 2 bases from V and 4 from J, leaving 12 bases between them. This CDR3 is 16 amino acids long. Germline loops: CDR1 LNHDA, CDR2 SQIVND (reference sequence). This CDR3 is CASSILPQGYNSPLHF. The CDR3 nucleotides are TGTGCCAGTAGTATACTACCGCAGGGGTATAATTCACCCCTCCACTTT.

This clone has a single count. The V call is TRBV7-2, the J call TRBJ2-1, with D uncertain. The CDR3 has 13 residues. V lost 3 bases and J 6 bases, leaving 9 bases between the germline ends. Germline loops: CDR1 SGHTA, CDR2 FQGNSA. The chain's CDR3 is CASSLAVLNEQFF. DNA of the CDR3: TGTGCCAGCAGCTTGGCGGTTCTCAATGAGCAGTTCTTC.

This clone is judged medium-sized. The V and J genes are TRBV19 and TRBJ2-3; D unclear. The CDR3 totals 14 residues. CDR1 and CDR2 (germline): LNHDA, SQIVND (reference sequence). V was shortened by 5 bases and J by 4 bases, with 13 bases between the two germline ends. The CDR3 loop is CASSVQNVADTQYF. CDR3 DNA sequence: TGTGCCAGTAGTGTACAAAACGTGGCAGATACGCAGTATTTT.

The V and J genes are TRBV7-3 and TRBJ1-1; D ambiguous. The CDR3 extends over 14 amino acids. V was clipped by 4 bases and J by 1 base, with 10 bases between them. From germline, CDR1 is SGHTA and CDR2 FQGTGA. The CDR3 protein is CASSSVGGNTEAFF. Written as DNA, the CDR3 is TGTGCCAGCAGCTCTGTTGGAGGGAACACTGAAGCTTTCTTT.

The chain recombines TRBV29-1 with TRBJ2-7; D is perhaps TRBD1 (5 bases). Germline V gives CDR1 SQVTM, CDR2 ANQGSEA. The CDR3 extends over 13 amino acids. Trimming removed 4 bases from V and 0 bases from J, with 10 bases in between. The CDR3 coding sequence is TGCAGCGTTGCACAGGCCATCTCCTACGAGCAGTACTTC. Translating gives CSVAQAISYEQYF.

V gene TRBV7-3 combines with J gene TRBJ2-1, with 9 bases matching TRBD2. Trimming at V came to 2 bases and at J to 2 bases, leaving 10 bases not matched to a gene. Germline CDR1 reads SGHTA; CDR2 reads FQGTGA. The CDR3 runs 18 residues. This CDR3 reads CASSLGNLAGLPYNEQFF. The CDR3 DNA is TGTGCCAGCAGCTTAGGCAACCTAGCGGGACTACCCTACAATGAGCAGTTCTTC.

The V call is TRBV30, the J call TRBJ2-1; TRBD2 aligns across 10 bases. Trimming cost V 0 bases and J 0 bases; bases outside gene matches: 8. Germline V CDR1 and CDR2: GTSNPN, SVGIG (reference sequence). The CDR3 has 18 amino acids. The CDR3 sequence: CAWSVLAGYRSSYNEQFF. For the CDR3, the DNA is TGTGCCTGGAGTGTACTAGCGGGGTACCGTTCCTCCTACAATGAGCAGTTCTTC.

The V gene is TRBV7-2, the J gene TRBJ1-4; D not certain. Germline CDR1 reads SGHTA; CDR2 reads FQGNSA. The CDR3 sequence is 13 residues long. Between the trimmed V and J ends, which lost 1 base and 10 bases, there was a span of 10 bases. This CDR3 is CASSLGPRGKLFF. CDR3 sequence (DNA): TGTGCCAGCAGCTTAGGGCCACGGGGAAAACTGTTTTTT.

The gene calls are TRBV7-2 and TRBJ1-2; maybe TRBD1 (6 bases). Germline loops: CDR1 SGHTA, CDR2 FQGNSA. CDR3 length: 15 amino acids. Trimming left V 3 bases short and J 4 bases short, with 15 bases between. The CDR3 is CASSLTGSPAYGYTF. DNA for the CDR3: TGTGCCAGCAGCTTGACAGGCAGCCCCGCCTATGGCTACACCTTC.

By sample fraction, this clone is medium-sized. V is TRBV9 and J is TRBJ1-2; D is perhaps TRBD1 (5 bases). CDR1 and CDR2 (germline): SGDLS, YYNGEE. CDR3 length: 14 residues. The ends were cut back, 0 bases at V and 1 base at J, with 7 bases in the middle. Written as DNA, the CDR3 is TGTGCCAGCAGCGTAGCGGGGCGTAACTATGGCTACACCTTC. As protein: CASSVAGRNYGYTF.

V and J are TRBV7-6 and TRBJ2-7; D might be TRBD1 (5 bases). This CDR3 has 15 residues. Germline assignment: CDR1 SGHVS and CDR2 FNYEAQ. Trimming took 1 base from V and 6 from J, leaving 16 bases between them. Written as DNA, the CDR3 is TGTGCCAGCAGCTTAGAGGCCAGGGCCCCTACCGAGCAGTACTTC. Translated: CASSLEARAPTEQYF.

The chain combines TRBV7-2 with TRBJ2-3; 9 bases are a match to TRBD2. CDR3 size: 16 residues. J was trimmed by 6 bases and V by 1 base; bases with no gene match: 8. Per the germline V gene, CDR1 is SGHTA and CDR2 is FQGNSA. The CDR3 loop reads CASSLVGGGVKDTQYF. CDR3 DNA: TGTGCCAGCAGCTTAGTAGGCGGGGGGGTTAAGGATACGCAGTATTTT.

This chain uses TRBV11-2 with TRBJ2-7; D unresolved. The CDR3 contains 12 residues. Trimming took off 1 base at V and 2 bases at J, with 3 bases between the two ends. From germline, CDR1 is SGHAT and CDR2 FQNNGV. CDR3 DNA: TGTGCCAGCAGCTTAGGTACCTACGAGCAGTACTTC. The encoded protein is CASSLGTYEQYF.

Written as DNA, the CDR3 is TGTGCCAGCAGTCTCCGGGGAATCGAAAAACTGTTTTTT. This encodes CASSLRGIEKLFF. This sequence joins TRBV28 and TRBJ1-4; D is unclear. Deletions cut 5 bases from V and 8 bases from J, with 12 bases between. The CDR3 length is 13 residues. Germline assignment: CDR1 MDHEN and CDR2 SYDVKM. Supplemented by reference TRBV28 and TRBJ1-4, the full variable domain reads DVKVTQSSRYLVKRTGEKVFLECVQDMDHENMFWYRQDPGLGLRLIYFSYDVKMKEKGDIPEGYSVSREKKERFSLILESASTNQTSMYLCASSLRGIEKLFFGSGTQLSVL.

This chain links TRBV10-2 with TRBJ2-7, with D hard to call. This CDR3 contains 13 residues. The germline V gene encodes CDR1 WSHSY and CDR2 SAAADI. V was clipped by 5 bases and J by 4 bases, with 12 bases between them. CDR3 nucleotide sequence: TGCGCCAGCAGTCGGGCGACCCTTTACGAGCAGTACTTC. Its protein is CASSRATLYEQYF.

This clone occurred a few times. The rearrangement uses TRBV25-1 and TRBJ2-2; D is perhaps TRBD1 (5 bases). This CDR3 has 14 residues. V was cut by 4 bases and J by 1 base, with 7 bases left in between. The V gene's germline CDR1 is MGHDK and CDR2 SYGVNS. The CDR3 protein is CASSAGWNTGELFF. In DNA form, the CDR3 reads TGTGCCAGCAGTGCAGGGTGGAACACCGGGGAGCTGTTTTTT.